This entry is about one T cell receptor beta chain. What it recognizes is unknown. These data originate in a study of CD8 T cells in ankylosing spondylitis. Study findings and constraints: The authors reported significant enrichment of disease-linked clones in matched ankylosing spondylitis synovial fluid. Several highly homologous variants made up a TCR beta motif, and this motif appeared characteristic of ankylosing spondylitis blood. Earlier authors reported some of these motif variants in reactive arthritis synovial fluid and blood.

TCRdb fed the 5' RACE reads into MiXCR, producing one record per CDR3 protein. The repertoire holds about 220,000 distinct CDR3 sequences, with around 24% as singletons. V lost 1 base, J lost 5 bases, and 6 bases stayed unmatched. In germline, CDR1 is DFQATT, CDR2 SNEGSKA (reference sequence). The CDR3 length is 16 residues. The chain has TRBV20-1 and TRBJ2-3, with TRBD2 identical over 13 bases. The receptor was isolated from a male donor with ankylosing spondylitis or in good health (not recorded which). Source material: blood, either unsorted or a sorted T cell fraction (not recorded which). This chain's CDR3 is CSARGTSGRVKDTQYF. In DNA form, the CDR3 reads TGCAGTGCTAGAGGGACTAGCGGGAGAGTTAAAGATACGCAGTATTTT.